Listed below are T cell receptor beta chains from one sample, sequenced in a study of human T cells and chemical hapten exposure. TCRdb called the RACE reads again in MiXCR, with one record for every CDR3 protein. Of some 99,000 distinct CDR3 sequences listed, 9.2% are singletons. Sequenced material: whole blood, taken in connection with sensitization to the hapten diphenylcyclopropenone (DPC). The source of these receptors is a woman between 40 and 50 years old with alopecia areata. Some clones in this sample may be carry-over from other donors' samples. The CDR3 runs from the conserved cysteine through the conserved F or W. Fields, in order: clone size, D gene, J gene, V gene, CDR3 protein, CDR3 DNA. D genes are given only for firm matches. Clone size is given for some rows only: seen once, a few or many times, or a class if the clone is expanded.

clone size: few; D gene: .; J gene: TRBJ2-3; V gene: TRBV20-1; CDR3 protein: CSASRWAGETDTQYF; CDR3 DNA: TGCAGTGCTAGTCGGTGGGCAGGGGAAACAGATACGCAGTATTTT
clone size: .; D gene: .; J gene: TRBJ1-1; V gene: TRBV7-9; CDR3 protein: CASSLVMEVGAFF; CDR3 DNA: TGTGCCAGCAGCTTAGTGATGGAGGTGGGAGCTTTCTTT
clone size: many; D gene: TRBD2; J gene: TRBJ2-1; V gene: TRBV7-9; CDR3 protein: CAGEYNEQFF; CDR3 DNA: TGCGCGGGGGAGTACAATGAGCAGTTCTTC
clone size: many; D gene: TRBD2; J gene: TRBJ2-1; V gene: TRBV20-1; CDR3 protein: CSALTTSGGGNEQFF; CDR3 DNA: TGCAGTGCTCTGACGACTAGCGGGGGTGGCAATGAGCAGTTCTTC
clone size: many; D gene: .; J gene: TRBJ2-3; V gene: TRBV28; CDR3 protein: CASSRHGGAESTDTQYF; CDR3 DNA: TGTGCCAGCAGTCGTCACGGGGGAGCGGAGTCCACAGATACGCAGTATTTT
clone size: many; D gene: .; J gene: TRBJ2-5; V gene: TRBV20-1; CDR3 protein: CSARASNAQETQYF; CDR3 DNA: TGCAGTGCTAGAGCTTCAAATGCGCAAGAGACCCAGTACTTC
clone size: few; D gene: .; J gene: TRBJ2-1; V gene: TRBV12-3/TRBV12-4; CDR3 protein: CASTPANEQFF; CDR3 DNA: TGTGCCAGCACTCCCGCGAATGAGCAGTTCTTC
clone size: many; D gene: .; J gene: TRBJ1-6; V gene: TRBV12-3/TRBV12-4; CDR3 protein: CASTNALVASPLHF; CDR3 DNA: TGTGCCAGCACAAACGCCCTTGTGGCTTCACCCCTCCACTTT
clone size: many; D gene: .; J gene: TRBJ2-7; V gene: TRBV6-6; CDR3 protein: CASSYSGYSSSYEQYF; CDR3 DNA: TGTGCCAGCAGTTACTCAGGTTACAGCAGCTCCTACGAGCAGTACTTC
clone size: many; D gene: .; J gene: TRBJ2-1; V gene: TRBV7-9; CDR3 protein: CASSLGGTYNEQFF; CDR3 DNA: TGTGCCAGCAGCTTAGGGGGGACATACAATGAGCAGTTCTTC
clone size: .; D gene: .; J gene: TRBJ1-4; V gene: TRBV23-1; CDR3 protein: CASSQSRVGDGGYEKLFF; CDR3 DNA: TGCGCCAGCAGTCAATCCAGAGTAGGGGACGGGGGTTATGAAAAACTGTTTTTT
clone size: many; D gene: .; J gene: TRBJ1-5; V gene: TRBV12-3/TRBV12-4; CDR3 protein: CASSFFSDSNQPQHF; CDR3 DNA: TGTGCCAGCAGTTTTTTTTCCGATAGCAATCAGCCCCAGCATTTT
clone size: many; D gene: .; J gene: TRBJ2-5; V gene: TRBV11-2; CDR3 protein: CASSLLGETQYF; CDR3 DNA: TGTGCCAGCAGCCTGCTAGGAGAGACCCAGTACTTC
clone size: .; D gene: .; J gene: TRBJ1-2; V gene: TRBV9; CDR3 protein: CASSVEPGPNYGYTF; CDR3 DNA: TGTGCCAGCAGCGTAGAGCCTGGACCTAACTATGGCTACACCTTC
clone size: .; D gene: .; J gene: TRBJ2-5; V gene: TRBV5-1; CDR3 protein: CASSFPQETQYF; CDR3 DNA: TGCGCCAGCAGCTTTCCCCAAGAGACCCAGTACTTC
clone size: few; D gene: .; J gene: TRBJ2-1; V gene: TRBV4-3; CDR3 protein: CASSQVVTGVIDNEQFF; CDR3 DNA: TGCGCCAGCAGCCAAGTTGTTACGGGGGTGATAGACAATGAGCAGTTCTTC
clone size: many; D gene: .; J gene: TRBJ2-5; V gene: TRBV7-6; CDR3 protein: CASSLVGYQETQYF; CDR3 DNA: TGTGCCAGCAGCTTAGTGGGGTACCAAGAGACCCAGTACTTC
clone size: .; D gene: .; J gene: TRBJ2-2; V gene: TRBV29-1; CDR3 protein: CSVTTAGELFF; CDR3 DNA: TGCAGCGTTACGACAGCCGGGGAGCTGTTTTTT
clone size: .; D gene: .; J gene: TRBJ1-2; V gene: TRBV5-4; CDR3 protein: CASSLPGSDGYTF; CDR3 DNA: TGTGCCAGCAGCTTGCCAGGGTCAGATGGCTACACCTTC
clone size: .; D gene: TRBD1; J gene: TRBJ1-2; V gene: TRBV2; CDR3 protein: CASSGTGIYGYTF; CDR3 DNA: TGTGCCAGCAGCGGGACAGGTATCTATGGCTACACCTTC
clone size: many; D gene: TRBD1; J gene: TRBJ2-2; V gene: TRBV27; CDR3 protein: CASSKQGANGELFF; CDR3 DNA: TGTGCCAGCAGCAAACAGGGGGCTAACGGGGAGCTGTTTTTT
clone size: many; D gene: .; J gene: TRBJ1-2; V gene: TRBV12-3/TRBV12-4; CDR3 protein: CASSVTRGYGYTF; CDR3 DNA: TGTGCCAGCAGCGTAACCCGAGGCTATGGCTACACCTTC
clone size: many; D gene: .; J gene: TRBJ2-5; V gene: TRBV7-9; CDR3 protein: CASSLQEAQYF; CDR3 DNA: TGTGCCAGCAGCTTGCAAGAGGCCCAGTACTTC
clone size: .; D gene: .; J gene: TRBJ2-7; V gene: TRBV28; CDR3 protein: CASLTGNYEQYF; CDR3 DNA: TGTGCCAGCCTCACAGGGAACTACGAGCAGTACTTC
clone size: many; D gene: TRBD1; J gene: TRBJ2-1; V gene: TRBV29-1; CDR3 protein: CSVGGLGTGAHNEQFF; CDR3 DNA: TGCAGCGTTGGAGGGCTCGGGACAGGGGCCCACAATGAGCAGTTCTTC
clone size: many; D gene: .; J gene: TRBJ1-5; V gene: TRBV5-1; CDR3 protein: CASSLTGDQPQHF; CDR3 DNA: TGCGCCAGCAGCTTGACGGGGGATCAGCCCCAGCATTTT
clone size: few; D gene: .; J gene: TRBJ1-1; V gene: TRBV6-2/TRBV6-3; CDR3 protein: CASSYSMWYNQAFF; CDR3 DNA: TGTGCCAGCAGTTACTCGATGTGGTATAATCAAGCTTTCTTT
clone size: .; D gene: .; J gene: TRBJ1-4; V gene: TRBV7-9; CDR3 protein: CASSSSDRYNEKLFF; CDR3 DNA: TGTGCCAGCAGCTCGTCGGACAGATATAATGAAAAACTGTTTTTT
clone size: few; D gene: TRBD1; J gene: TRBJ2-1; V gene: TRBV10-3; CDR3 protein: CAIRGTGAHEQFF; CDR3 DNA: TGTGCCATCAGGGGGACAGGGGCTCATGAGCAGTTCTTC
clone size: few; D gene: .; J gene: TRBJ2-5; V gene: TRBV5-6; CDR3 protein: CASSLDGLQPTLQETQYF; CDR3 DNA: TGTGCCAGCAGCTTGGATGGGCTACAACCAACTTTACAAGAGACCCAGTACTTC
clone size: many; D gene: .; J gene: TRBJ2-2; V gene: TRBV6-1; CDR3 protein: CASSQTGELFF; CDR3 DNA: TGTGCCAGCAGCCAGACCGGGGAGCTGTTTTTT
clone size: many; D gene: .; J gene: TRBJ1-3; V gene: TRBV6-5; CDR3 protein: CASSRSHSSGNTIYF; CDR3 DNA: TGTGCCAGCAGTAGATCACATAGCTCTGGAAACACCATATATTTT
clone size: many; D gene: .; J gene: TRBJ1-5; V gene: TRBV4-2; CDR3 protein: CASSRGWEPQHF; CDR3 DNA: TGTGCCAGCAGCCGAGGCTGGGAGCCCCAGCATTTT
clone size: .; D gene: .; J gene: TRBJ1-1; V gene: TRBV28; CDR3 protein: CASSFLKSALNTEAFF; CDR3 DNA: TGTGCCAGCAGTTTCCTAAAATCAGCATTGAACACTGAAGCTTTCTTT
clone size: .; D gene: TRBD1; J gene: TRBJ2-7; V gene: TRBV5-1; CDR3 protein: CASSLAEGQPYEQYF; CDR3 DNA: TGCGCCAGCAGCTTGGCCGAGGGACAGCCCTACGAGCAGTACTTC
clone size: many; D gene: .; J gene: TRBJ1-2; V gene: TRBV4-3; CDR3 protein: CASSQDAIRSTYGYTF; CDR3 DNA: TGCGCCAGCAGCCAAGACGCCATAAGGAGTACCTATGGCTACACCTTC
clone size: .; D gene: TRBD1; J gene: TRBJ1-1; V gene: TRBV7-9; CDR3 protein: CASSFYRGTEAFF; CDR3 DNA: TGTGCCAGCAGCTTCTACAGGGGGACTGAAGCTTTCTTT
clone size: .; D gene: TRBD1; J gene: TRBJ2-3; V gene: TRBV7-2; CDR3 protein: CASTEEGAWDTQYF; CDR3 DNA: TGTGCCAGCACCGAAGAGGGGGCGTGGGATACGCAGTATTTT
clone size: once; D gene: TRBD1; J gene: TRBJ1-1; V gene: TRBV4-2; CDR3 protein: CASSQGRDREAFF; CDR3 DNA: TGTGCCAGCAGCCAAGGGCGCGACAGGGAGGCTTTCTTT
clone size: few; D gene: .; J gene: TRBJ1-1; V gene: TRBV10-3; CDR3 protein: CAIRKGETEAFF; CDR3 DNA: TGTGCCATCAGGAAGGGGGAAACTGAAGCTTTCTTT